This is a list of T cell receptor beta chains from one sample in a study of cytomegalovirus exposure and HLA in healthy donors. Only in-frame clones appear in the TCRdb table, and some are missing; sequencing was by immunoSEQ multiplex PCR. The data hold about 82,000 clones, with 65% to 80% observed a single time. Material: PBMCs. The origin of the receptors is a human donor in good health. The CDR3 runs from the conserved cysteine through the conserved F or W. A D gene is named only where the DNA matches it firmly. Clone size is given for some rows only: seen once, a few or many times, or a class if the clone is expanded.

TRBJ1-3	once	TRBV5-1	TRBD1	TGCGCCAGCAGCTTGGAGGGACAGGGGGCGGACACCATATATTTT	CASSLEGQGADTIYF
TRBJ1-2	NA	TRBV28	NA	TGTGCCAGCAGTTTCCAACATTATGGCTACACCTTC	CASSFQHYGYTF
TRBJ1-2	NA	TRBV5-4	TRBD1	TGTGCCAGCAGCAACGGACAGGGGCAATACTATGGCTACACCTTC	CASSNGQGQYYGYTF
TRBJ2-1	NA	TRBV7-9	TRBD2	TGTGCCAGCAGTTATACGGGGGGGCCCTACAATGAGCAGTTCTTC	CASSYTGGPYNEQFF
TRBJ1-1	NA	TRBV19	NA	TGTGCCAGTAGTACCCGACACGGGGTCGGCACTGAAGCTTTCTTT	CASSTRHGVGTEAFF
TRBJ2-7	NA	TRBV27	TRBD2	TGTGCCAGCAGTCCGGGGGGCTACGAGCAGTACTTC	CASSPGGYEQYF
TRBJ2-7	few	TRBV10-3	TRBD1	TGTGCCATCAGCTCCGGGACAGGGTTCTACGAGCAGTACTTC	CAISSGTGFYEQYF
TRBJ2-5	NA	TRBV7-9	TRBD2	TGTGCCAGCAGCCGTGGGACTAGCCAAGAGACCCAGTACTTC	CASSRGTSQETQYF
TRBJ2-1	few	TRBV10-3	TRBD1	TGTGCCATCAGATCCGGGACAGGATACTACAATGAGCAGTTCTTC	CAIRSGTGYYNEQFF
TRBJ2-3	few	TRBV9	NA	TGTGCCAGCAGCGTAGGGGTCAGGGGACCGGTGGAAGATACGCAGTATTTT	CASSVGVRGPVEDTQYF
TRBJ1-5	medium-sized	TRBV21-1	NA	TGTGCCAGCAGCAAGGGACAGGGGGTAGGTAATCAGCCCCAGCATTTT	CASSKGQGVGNQPQHF
TRBJ2-1	NA	TRBV4-2	NA	TGTGCCAGCAGCCAAGGAGGGTTGGGCTCCTACAATGAGCAGTTCTTC	CASSQGGLGSYNEQFF